This T cell receptor beta chain was documented in a study of Graves' ophthalmopathy and Graves' hyperthyroidism. Study-level information: Peripheral blood was gathered at first diagnosis, ahead of any treatment whatsoever. Study results and limitations: With around 69% sensitivity and roughly 72% specificity, the model predicted ophthalmopathy progression.

This CDR3 contains 14 residues. In germline, CDR1 is SGHDT, CDR2 YYEEEE. Trimming stripped 1 base from V and 8 bases from J, with 12 bases between. Fresh peripheral blood (more than 9 ml) yielded the PBMCs. This clonotype occurred a few times. The antigen is unknown. Amplified material comprised TCR beta CDR3 regions derived from RNA transcripts. An initial RT-PCR round employing HTBI primers preceded a second-round multiplex PCR. TCRdb fed the multiplex PCR reads into MiXCR, producing one record per CDR3 protein. Counted here are approximately 700,000 distinct CDR3 sequences, about 38% occurring once; the ten biggest clones make up around 3.3%.

The source is an adult man with Graves' ophthalmopathy. The source material was peripheral blood. The chain joins TRBV5-6 to TRBJ2-2; D remains unclear. CDR3 in DNA: TGTGCCAGCAGCTTGAGTCAAGGGCTGGGGGAGCTGTTTTTT. This sequence encodes CASSLSQGLGELFF.